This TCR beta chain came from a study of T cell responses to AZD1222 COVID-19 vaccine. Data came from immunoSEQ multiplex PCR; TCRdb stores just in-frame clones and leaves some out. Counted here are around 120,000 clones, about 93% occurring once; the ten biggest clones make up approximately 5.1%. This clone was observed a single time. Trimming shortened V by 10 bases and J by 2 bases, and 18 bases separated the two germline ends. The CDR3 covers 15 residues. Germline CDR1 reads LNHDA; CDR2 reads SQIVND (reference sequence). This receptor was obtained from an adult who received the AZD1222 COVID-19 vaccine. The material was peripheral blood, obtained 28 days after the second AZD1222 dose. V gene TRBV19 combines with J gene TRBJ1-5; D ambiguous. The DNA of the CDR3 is TGTGCCACCTGCGCGGAGGGTGGGCGCAATCAGCCCCAGCATTTT. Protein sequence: CATCAEGGRNQPQHF.